A selection of T cell receptor beta chains follows, all from one sample in a study of blood T cell repertoires in COVID-19. The data were produced by immunoSEQ multiplex PCR, yet TCRdb's version contains in-frame clones alone and is incomplete. The profile shows hundreds of thousands of clones, about nine tenths of them singletons. The sample comprised PBMCs or T cells enriched from blood (not recorded which). These receptors were collected from a middle-aged woman who had recovered from COVID-19. Each CDR3 is given with its conserved first and last residue. A D gene is named only where the DNA matches it firmly. For some rows the clone size is stated as once, few or many, or as a class when expanded; others skip it.

abundance: .
v_gene: TRBV6-2/TRBV6-3
j_gene: TRBJ2-5
d_gene: TRBD1
CDR3aa: CASSFDGTGWETQYF
CDR3nt: TGTGCCAGCAGTTTCGACGGGACAGGGTGGGAGACCCAGTACTTC

abundance: once
v_gene: TRBV4-1
j_gene: TRBJ1-2
d_gene: TRBD1
CDR3aa: CASTPGQGAVGYGYTF
CDR3nt: TGCGCCAGCACTCCGGGACAGGGGGCTGTCGGGTATGGCTACACCTTC

abundance: .
v_gene: TRBV10-3
j_gene: TRBJ2-1
d_gene: TRBD2
CDR3aa: CAISGLAGASEQFF
CDR3nt: TGTGCCATCAGTGGACTAGCGGGAGCAAGTGAGCAGTTCTTC

abundance: .
v_gene: TRBV18
j_gene: TRBJ2-7
d_gene: TRBD2
CDR3aa: CASSPYTGTSGYEQYF
CDR3nt: TGTGCCAGCTCACCGTATACCGGGACTAGCGGCTACGAGCAGTACTTC

abundance: .
v_gene: TRBV28
j_gene: TRBJ1-6
d_gene: TRBD1
CDR3aa: CASRLDRDYNSPLHF
CDR3nt: TGTGCCAGCAGACTTGACAGGGACTATAATTCACCCCTCCACTTT

abundance: .
v_gene: TRBV15
j_gene: TRBJ1-3
d_gene: TRBD1
CDR3aa: CATSRGSAQGAPSGNTIYF
CDR3nt: TGTGCCACCAGCAGAGGATCCGCGCAGGGGGCTCCCTCTGGAAACACCATATATTTT

abundance: once
v_gene: TRBV18
j_gene: TRBJ1-5
d_gene: TRBD1
CDR3aa: CASSPGGSQPQHF
CDR3nt: TGTGCCAGCTCTCCAGGGGGGAGTCAGCCCCAGCATTTT

abundance: .
v_gene: TRBV6-5
j_gene: TRBJ2-7
d_gene: TRBD1
CDR3aa: CASSSPQGAAYEQYF
CDR3nt: TGTGCCAGCAGTTCCCCACAGGGGGCGGCCTACGAGCAGTACTTC

abundance: .
v_gene: TRBV24-1
j_gene: TRBJ2-1
d_gene: .
CDR3aa: CATSDSKLGTPEQFF
CDR3nt: TGTGCCACCAGTGACAGTAAACTCGGGACACCGGAGCAGTTCTTC

abundance: once
v_gene: TRBV7-9
j_gene: TRBJ1-5
d_gene: .
CDR3aa: CASSFQNQPQHF
CDR3nt: TGTGCCAGCAGCTTCCAAAATCAGCCCCAGCATTTT

abundance: .
v_gene: TRBV19
j_gene: TRBJ2-2
d_gene: TRBD1
CDR3aa: CASSIVDRVLFGELFF
CDR3nt: TGTGCCAGTAGTATAGTCGACAGGGTACTGTTTGGGGAGCTGTTTTTT

abundance: .
v_gene: TRBV29-1
j_gene: TRBJ2-2
d_gene: TRBD2
CDR3aa: CSVEDTGGRSTGELFF
CDR3nt: TGCAGCGTTGAAGATACGGGGGGGAGGAGCACCGGGGAGCTGTTTTTT

abundance: .
v_gene: TRBV12-2
j_gene: TRBJ2-5
d_gene: .
CDR3aa: CASRHRGRETQYF
CDR3nt: TGTGCAAGTCGCCACAGGGGGAGGGAGACCCAGTACTTC

abundance: .
v_gene: TRBV4-3
j_gene: TRBJ2-7
d_gene: .
CDR3aa: CASSQGQFSYEQYF
CDR3nt: TGCGCCAGCAGCCAAGGACAGTTCTCCTACGAGCAGTACTTC

abundance: few
v_gene: TRBV9
j_gene: TRBJ1-4
d_gene: .
CDR3aa: CASSVSGTETKLFF
CDR3nt: TGTGCCAGCAGCGTAAGCGGGACGGAGACTAAACTGTTTTTT

abundance: few
v_gene: TRBV19
j_gene: TRBJ2-2
d_gene: .
CDR3aa: CASLAGANTGELFF
CDR3nt: TGTGCCAGCTTAGCAGGGGCTAACACCGGGGAGCTGTTTTTT

abundance: .
v_gene: TRBV28
j_gene: TRBJ2-7
d_gene: .
CDR3aa: CASSTGMGTLSYEQYF
CDR3nt: TGTGCCAGCAGTACTGGCATGGGGACACTCTCCTACGAGCAGTACTTC

abundance: .
v_gene: TRBV9
j_gene: TRBJ1-3
d_gene: TRBD1
CDR3aa: CASSGRTGQGLGNTIYF
CDR3nt: TGTGCCAGCAGCGGGAGAACGGGACAGGGGCTCGGGAACACCATATATTTT

abundance: .
v_gene: TRBV18
j_gene: TRBJ2-7
d_gene: .
CDR3aa: CASSPPGTGAYEQYF
CDR3nt: TGTGCCAGCTCACCACCGGGGACTGGTGCCTACGAGCAGTACTTC

abundance: .
v_gene: TRBV19
j_gene: TRBJ2-1
d_gene: .
CDR3aa: CASSIIVAGSSYNEQFF
CDR3nt: TGTGCCAGTAGTATTATTGTAGCCGGAAGCTCCTACAATGAGCAGTTCTTC

abundance: .
v_gene: TRBV6-5
j_gene: TRBJ1-2
d_gene: .
CDR3aa: CASSLSRAINYGYTF
CDR3nt: TGTGCCAGCAGTCTATCCAGGGCCATCAACTATGGCTACACCTTC

abundance: .
v_gene: TRBV19
j_gene: TRBJ1-2
d_gene: .
CDR3aa: CASNPGQTLFIRGGYTF
CDR3nt: TGTGCCAGTAACCCCGGACAGACCCTATTTATAAGGGGTGGCTACACCTTC

abundance: .
v_gene: TRBV9
j_gene: TRBJ1-2
d_gene: TRBD1
CDR3aa: CASSVVRQGGGYTF
CDR3nt: TGTGCCAGCAGCGTAGTCCGACAGGGGGGCGGCTACACCTTC

abundance: .
v_gene: TRBV18
j_gene: TRBJ1-1
d_gene: .
CDR3aa: CASSPIASGDTEAFF
CDR3nt: TGTGCCAGCTCACCTATAGCGTCCGGGGACACTGAAGCTTTCTTT

abundance: .
v_gene: TRBV19
j_gene: TRBJ2-7
d_gene: TRBD2
CDR3aa: CASSIRLAGGHQQYF
CDR3nt: TGTGCCAGTAGTATCCGGCTAGCGGGGGGGCACCAGCAGTACTTC

abundance: few
v_gene: TRBV7-2
j_gene: TRBJ2-5
d_gene: TRBD2
CDR3aa: CASSFSGAETQYF
CDR3nt: TGTGCCAGCAGCTTCAGCGGGGCGGAGACCCAGTACTTC

abundance: .
v_gene: TRBV3-1/TRBV3-2
j_gene: TRBJ1-4
d_gene: .
CDR3aa: CASSQDSANEKLFF
CDR3nt: TGTGCCAGCAGCCAAGATAGTGCGAATGAAAAACTGTTTTTT

abundance: .
v_gene: TRBV4-1
j_gene: TRBJ2-5
d_gene: TRBD1
CDR3aa: CASSPLTGQARGETQYF
CDR3nt: TGCGCCAGCAGCCCCCTAACGGGACAGGCTAGGGGAGAGACCCAGTACTTC

abundance: .
v_gene: TRBV28
j_gene: TRBJ2-5
d_gene: TRBD2
CDR3aa: CASSLSGGRETQYF
CDR3nt: TGTGCCAGCAGTTTGTCGGGGGGGAGAGAGACCCAGTACTTC

abundance: .
v_gene: TRBV5-6
j_gene: TRBJ2-2
d_gene: .
CDR3aa: CASSLVRGAKGGELFF
CDR3nt: TGTGCCAGCAGCCTGGTCAGGGGGGCTAAGGGCGGGGAGCTGTTTTTT

abundance: .
v_gene: TRBV11-1
j_gene: TRBJ1-6
d_gene: .
CDR3aa: CASAFLDNSPLHF
CDR3nt: TGTGCCAGCGCGTTCCTGGATAATTCACCCCTCCACTTT